This T cell receptor beta chain is from a study of T cells in Graves' hyperthyroidism and ophthalmopathy. Trimming pared 4 bases from V and 4 bases from J, leaving 16 bases between. The length of the CDR3 is 15 residues. CDR1 is LGHDT, CDR2 YNNKEL, per germline (reference sequence). Using RNA transcripts as the source, TCR beta CDR3 regions were amplified. Using the HTBI primer set, a first-round RT-PCR was run on the TCR CDR3. TCRdb passed the multiplex PCR reads through MiXCR, listing each CDR3 protein once. The sample consists of approximately 400,000 distinct CDR3 sequences, 15% of them appearing once.

This clonotype was sampled from a woman in her twenties or thirties with Graves' hyperthyroidism. What was sequenced was blood. The V call is TRBV3-1, the J call TRBJ1-2; no reliable D call. In DNA form, the CDR3 reads TGTGCCAGCAGCCGCCCGGGAGGTGAGGGCTATGGCTACACCTTC. Protein sequence: CASSRPGGEGYGYTF. Combining the CDR3 with reference TRBV3-1 and TRBJ1-2 gives the whole variable domain DTAVSQTPKYLVTQMGNDKSIKCEQNLGHDTMYWYKQDSKKFLKIMFSYNNKELIINETVPNRFSPKSPDKAHLNLHINSLELGDSAVYFCASSRPGGEGYGYTFGSGTRLTVV.